A selection of T cell receptor beta chains follows, all from one sample in a study of blood T cells in healthy people across ages. Each CDR3 protein is one row after TCRdb ran MiXCR on the 5' RACE reads. The sample shows over 700,000 distinct CDR3 sequences, roughly 50% of them seen only once. The specimen was blood. The receptors shown here come from an elderly man in good health. Both conserved end residues are part of each CDR3. A D gene is named only where the DNA matches it firmly. Clone sizes are given selectively: once, few, many, or a class where the clone is expanded.

TRBV7-6	NA	TRBD2	TRBJ2-1	CASSLASGRASPYNEQFF	TGTGCCAGCAGCTTAGCTAGCGGGAGGGCGAGCCCCTACAATGAGCAGTTCTTC
TRBV6-5	NA	NA	TRBJ1-2	CASSSEPPGLGGYYGYTF	TGTGCCAGCAGTTCGGAACCCCCGGGACTAGGGGGGTACTATGGCTACACCTTC
TRBV10-3	NA	TRBD1	TRBJ2-1	CAISESRTGNNEQFF	TGTGCCATCAGTGAGTCGAGGACAGGAAACAATGAGCAGTTCTTC
TRBV9	NA	NA	TRBJ2-7	CASSSGAGSSEQYF	TGTGCCAGCAGCAGTGGGGCGGGTTCCTCCGAGCAGTACTTC
TRBV2	NA	TRBD1	TRBJ2-7	CASKQGAYEQYF	TGTGCCAGCAAGCAGGGGGCTTACGAGCAGTACTTC
TRBV29-1	NA	NA	TRBJ2-7	CSVGQGGYNEQYF	TGCAGCGTTGGCCAGGGGGGATACAATGAGCAGTACTTC
TRBV6-2/TRBV6-3	NA	NA	TRBJ2-7	CASIQPGPGYEQYF	TGTGCCAGCATCCAACCGGGACCGGGCTACGAGCAGTACTTC
TRBV5-1	NA	NA	TRBJ1-1	CASSSRTARDTEAFF	TGCGCCAGCAGCTCTCGGACAGCGCGGGACACTGAAGCTTTCTTT
TRBV29-1	NA	TRBD2	TRBJ2-7	CSVGPGRETQYF	TGCAGCGTCGGCCCAGGGAGGGAGACCCAATACTTC
TRBV20-1	NA	NA	TRBJ2-5	CSARQGSVETQYF	TGCAGTGCTAGACAGGGTTCCGTGGAGACCCAGTACTTC
TRBV5-1	NA	NA	TRBJ1-1	CASSLAPVNTEAFF	TGCGCCAGCAGCTTGGCCCCCGTCAACACTGAAGCTTTCTTT
TRBV27	NA	TRBD2	TRBJ2-7	CASSFRWGTGTSDSYEQYF	TGTGCCAGCAGTTTCCGTTGGGGGACCGGGACTAGCGACTCCTACGAGCAGTACTTC
TRBV3-1	NA	TRBD2	TRBJ2-7	CASRPGLVSYEQYF	TGTGCCAGCAGGCCTGGACTAGTAAGCTACGAGCAGTACTTC
TRBV10-3	few	NA	TRBJ2-3	CAISEGQGARITDTQYF	TGTGCCATCAGTGAAGGGCAGGGCGCCCGAATCACAGATACGCAGTATTTT
TRBV20-1	NA	TRBD1	TRBJ1-6	CSARLDRGNSPLHF	TGCAGTGCTAGACTGGACAGGGGTAATTCACCCCTCCACTTT
TRBV24-1	NA	NA	TRBJ2-2	CATSDFEGGLRTGELFF	TGTGCCACCAGTGATTTCGAGGGGGGGCTGAGGACCGGGGAGCTGTTTTTT
TRBV5-1	few	NA	TRBJ2-5	CASSSGSLEETQYF	TGCGCCAGCAGCTCCGGGTCTCTGGAAGAGACCCAGTACTTC
TRBV29-1	NA	NA	TRBJ2-1	CSPLGVNNEQFF	TGCAGCCCCCTGGGGGTCAACAATGAGCAGTTCTTC
TRBV3-1	few	TRBD1	TRBJ1-4	CATGTGSMVDEKLFF	TGTGCCACTGGGACAGGGTCCATGGTAGACGAAAAACTGTTTTTT
TRBV25-1	NA	NA	TRBJ1-1	CASSERGKQGETFF	TGTGCCAGCAGTGAAAGAGGGAAACAAGGGGAAACTTTCTTT
TRBV14	NA	NA	TRBJ2-7	CASSQEGPYNEQYF	TGTGCCAGCAGCCAAGAAGGGCCCTACAATGAGCAGTACTTC
TRBV27	NA	NA	TRBJ1-6	CASTTIYGNSPLHF	TGTGCCAGCACTACAATTTACGGGAATTCACCCCTCCACTTT
TRBV29-1	NA	TRBD1	TRBJ1-4	CSVDEGGGEKLFF	TGCAGCGTTGATGAAGGGGGCGGAGAAAAACTGTTTTTT
TRBV12-3/TRBV12-4	NA	NA	TRBJ1-5	CASSFSAGEGQPQHF	TGTGCCAGCAGTTTTAGCGCAGGGGAGGGTCAGCCCCAGCATTTT
TRBV25-1	few	TRBD1	TRBJ2-5	CASSVLQGVGETQYF	TGTGCCAGCAGTGTCCTACAGGGGGTAGGAGAGACTCAGTACTTC
TRBV11-2	NA	NA	TRBJ2-3	CASSDMRASRYAYF	TGTGCCAGCTCAGATATGAGGGCCTCGAGATACGCGTATTTT
TRBV7-9	once	TRBD2	TRBJ2-1	CASSRLAGSKEQFF	TGTGCCAGCAGCCGACTAGCGGGATCAAAGGAGCAGTTCTTC
TRBV10-3	NA	TRBD1	TRBJ2-7	CAIRPGTGGYEQYF	TGTGCCATCAGGCCCGGGACAGGGGGCTACGAGCAGTACTTC
TRBV2	NA	TRBD1	TRBJ2-7	CASSERLTPGQRSNEQYF	TGTGCCAGCAGTGAACGCCTAACCCCGGGACAGCGTTCCAACGAGCAGTACTTC
TRBV28	NA	NA	TRBJ2-3	CASSLSVSADTQYF	TGTGCCAGCAGTTTATCGGTCAGCGCAGATACGCAGTATTTT
TRBV12-3/TRBV12-4	few	TRBD2	TRBJ2-7	CASSLGLGAHEQYF	TGTGCCAGCAGTCTCGGACTAGGGGCTCACGAGCAGTACTTC
TRBV6-5	few	NA	TRBJ2-4	CASTPGSTGSIQYF	TGTGCCAGCACCCCAGGGTCAACAGGGAGCATTCAGTACTTC
TRBV20-1	few	NA	TRBJ2-7	CSARRFRGPYEQYF	TGCAGTGCTAGAAGGTTCAGGGGCCCCTACGAGCAGTACTTC
TRBV27	NA	TRBD1	TRBJ2-1	CASRTGTGLYNEQFF	TGTGCCAGCAGGACCGGGACAGGGCTTTACAATGAGCAGTTCTTC
TRBV28	NA	TRBD2	TRBJ2-7	CASLAGYEQYF	TGTGCCTCCTTAGCGGGCTACGAGCAGTACTTC
TRBV10-2	NA	NA	TRBJ2-1	CASRDPRGSDEQFF	TGCGCCAGCAGGGACCCCCGGGGGTCCGATGAGCAGTTCTTC
TRBV7-9	NA	TRBD2	TRBJ2-7	CASSLRVAASGSSYEQYF	TGTGCCAGCAGCTTAAGGGTCGCGGCTAGCGGGAGCTCCTACGAGCAGTACTTC
TRBV11-2	few	TRBD2	TRBJ2-7	CASSLRGLAVSYEQYF	TGTGCCAGCAGCTTAAGGGGACTAGCGGTTTCCTACGAGCAGTACTTC
TRBV24-1	NA	NA	TRBJ1-2	CATSDPFYGYTF	TGTGCCACCAGTGACCCGTTCTATGGCTACACCTTC
TRBV7-2	few	TRBD2	TRBJ2-7	CASSLEGGGTYEQYF	TGTGCCAGCAGCTTAGAGGGCGGGGGAACCTACGAGCAGTACTTC
TRBV24-1	NA	TRBD1	TRBJ2-1	CATSDMGQGYNEQFF	TGTGCCACCAGTGATATGGGACAGGGGTACAATGAGCAGTTCTTC
TRBV9	NA	NA	TRBJ1-5	CASSVDAGVNNQPQHF	TGTGCCAGCAGCGTAGATGCAGGGGTGAACAATCAGCCCCAGCATTTT
TRBV3-1	NA	TRBD2	TRBJ2-1	CASSPGTSGIKNNEQFF	TGTGCCAGCAGCCCCGGGACTAGCGGGATCAAAAACAATGAGCAGTTCTTC
TRBV10-3	NA	NA	TRBJ2-3	CAISLEADTQYF	TGTGCCATCAGCCTAGAGGCGGATACGCAGTATTTT
TRBV20-1	NA	NA	TRBJ2-2	CSARSDSTNTGELFF	TGCAGTGCTAGGTCGGACTCGACGAACACCGGGGAGCTGTTTTTT
TRBV6-1	few	NA	TRBJ2-5	CASSEESRTTDQETQYF	TGTGCCAGCAGCGAAGAGTCACGGACGACGGACCAAGAGACCCAGTACTTC
TRBV20-1	few	TRBD2	TRBJ2-1	CSAGTSGSPEYNEQFF	TGCAGTGCCGGGACTAGCGGGAGCCCTGAATACAATGAGCAGTTCTTC
TRBV7-9	once	NA	TRBJ1-4	CASSLGIVATTNEKLFF	TGTGCCAGCAGCTTAGGCATAGTAGCGACAACTAATGAAAAACTGTTTTTT
TRBV7-9	few	NA	TRBJ1-2	CASSQTVGRNGYTF	TGTGCCAGCAGCCAAACAGTCGGGCGGAATGGCTACACCTTC
TRBV6-5	NA	NA	TRBJ2-6	CASRPSRANVLTF	TGTGCCAGCCGTCCCTCTAGGGCCAACGTCCTGACTTTC
TRBV11-2	once	NA	TRBJ1-2	CASSLGVREYTF	TGTGCCAGCAGCTTAGGGGTCAGGGAGTACACCTTC
TRBV4-1	NA	NA	TRBJ2-5	CASSQGRWGSGEQYF	TGCGCCAGCAGCCAAGGGCGTTGGGGGAGTGGAGAGCAGTACTTC
TRBV27	NA	TRBD1	TRBJ2-5	CASSLKRSTGASMKQYF	TGTGCCAGCAGTTTAAAGAGGAGCACAGGGGCATCTATGAAGCAGTACTTC
TRBV9	few	NA	TRBJ2-7	CASSMTSYNEQYF	TGTGCCAGCAGCATGACAAGTTACAATGAGCAGTACTTC
TRBV7-2	NA	TRBD2	TRBJ2-5	CASSTIRGGEQYF	TGTGCCAGCAGCACCATTCGGGGGGGAGAGCAGTACTTC